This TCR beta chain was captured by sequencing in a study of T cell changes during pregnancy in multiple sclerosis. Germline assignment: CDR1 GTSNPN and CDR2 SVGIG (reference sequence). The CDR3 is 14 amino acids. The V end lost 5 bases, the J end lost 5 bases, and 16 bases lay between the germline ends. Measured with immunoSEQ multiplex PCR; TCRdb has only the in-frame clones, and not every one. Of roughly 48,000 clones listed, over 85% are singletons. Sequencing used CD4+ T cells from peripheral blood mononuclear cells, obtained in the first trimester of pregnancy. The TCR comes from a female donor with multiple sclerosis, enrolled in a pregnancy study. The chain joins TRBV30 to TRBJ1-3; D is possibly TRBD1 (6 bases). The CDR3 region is CAWDKGQGRNTIYF. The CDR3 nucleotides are TGTGCCTGGGATAAGGGACAAGGGAGAAACACCATATATTTT.